A single sample is the source of the 23 T cell receptor beta chains below, sequenced in a study of identical twins. TCRdb reprocessed the 5' RACE reads with MiXCR, giving one entry per CDR3 protein. The sample holds hundreds of thousands of distinct CDR3 sequences, about 7.1% seen once. These same data were also listed under a study on yellow fever vaccine responses in identical twins.

Sequencing input: PBMCs. The receptors were sampled from a woman between 18 and 30 years old in good health.

As to this clonotype: This may be a read error: a much more frequent sequence differs by one nucleotide. The gene calls are TRBV20-1 and TRBJ2-3; a weak D match, TRBD2 (5 bases). Germline CDR1 and CDR2: DFQATT and SNEGSKA (reference sequence). The CDR3 extends over 16 amino acids. The V gene lost 5 bases and the J gene lost 1 base, with 19 bases spanning the gap. The CDR3, as DNA: TGCAGTGCTTTCCCCCCTGGAGGAGCCGGCACAGATACGCAGTATTTT. Translation: CSAFPPGGAGTDTQYF.

This clonotype was seen repeatedly, ten times or more. The chain has TRBV7-2 and TRBJ2-1; the D gene is possibly TRBD2 (6 bases). CDR1 and CDR2 from the germline V gene are SGHTA and FQGNSA. The CDR3 covers 17 residues. V shed 6 bases and J shed 6 bases, with 24 bases lying between them. In DNA, the CDR3 is TGTGCCAGCAGTCCTCCTACTGGGATTAGCGGCGTCAATGAGCAGTTCTTC. Translating gives CASSPPTGISGVNEQFF. Full variable domain (rest looked up from reference TRBV7-2 and TRBJ2-1): GAGVSQSPSNKVTEKGKDVELRCDPISGHTALYWYRQSLGQGLEFLIYFQGNSAPDKSGLPSDRFSAERTGGSVSTLTIQRTQQEDSAVYLCASSPPTGISGVNEQFFGPGTRLTVL.

This clonotype was seen repeatedly, ten times or more. The J gene is TRBJ2-1, the V gene TRBV7-9; D perhaps matches TRBD2 (6 bases). The V end was cut by 4 bases, the J end by 0 bases, with 16 bases between. The CDR3 totals 17 residues. CDR1 and CDR2 (germline): SEHNR, FQNEAQ (reference sequence). In nucleotides, the CDR3 is TGTGCCAGCAGCTCCTTTAGCGGTCGACGCTCCTACAATGAGCAGTTCTTC. This codes for CASSSFSGRRSYNEQFF.

This rearrangement joins TRBV6-5 to TRBJ1-6; weak D call: TRBD1 (5 bases). Germline CDR1 reads MNHEY; CDR2 reads SVGAGI. This CDR3 has 15 residues. V lost 2 bases and J 10 bases, leaving 15 bases between the germline ends. The CDR3 spells CASSYLQTAISPLHF. Here the CDR3 DNA reads TGTGCCAGCAGTTACCTACAGACAGCCATCTCACCCCTCCACTTT.

This clonotype was counted ten times or more. The J gene is TRBJ1-6, the V gene TRBV18; no firm D call. The CDR3 contains 18 residues. Germline CDR1 KGHSH, CDR2 LQKENI. The ends were cut back, 2 bases at V and 11 bases at J, with 25 bases in the middle. CDR3 residues: CASSPMGPGEGSPPPLHF. CDR3 coding DNA: TGTGCCAGCTCACCAATGGGCCCCGGGGAGGGATCCCCGCCACCCCTCCACTTT.

At least ten counts were recorded for this clonotype. The chain combines TRBV27 with TRBJ2-1, with 11 bases fitting TRBD2. The CDR3 contains 15 residues. Per the germline V gene, CDR1 is MNHEY and CDR2 is SMNVEV (reference sequence). V gave up 1 base and J gave up 10 bases; unmatched junction bases: 6. The CDR3 nucleotides are TGTGCCAGCAGTTTATATAGCGGGAGGGCCTCGGAGCAGTTCTTC. Translated: CASSLYSGRASEQFF.

J is TRBJ2-3 and V is TRBV4-2; 8 positions agree with TRBD2. The CDR3 is 17 amino acids. Germline CDR1 LGHNA, CDR2 YNFKEQ. V was clipped by 1 base and J by 2 bases; unmatched bases: 8. CDR3 residues: CASSQGKSSGATDTQYF. The DNA for the CDR3 is TGTGCCAGCAGCCAAGGGAAGAGTAGCGGGGCCACAGATACGCAGTATTTT.

This clonotype has a count of ten or more. The chain combines TRBV6-1 with TRBJ2-3; TRBD1 agrees at 9 bases. V gave up 10 bases and J gave up 5 bases; unmatched junction bases: 19. Germline V lookup: CDR1 MNHNS, CDR2 SASEGT. The CDR3 totals 17 residues. For the CDR3, the DNA is TGTGCCACGCTAGGGACAGGGATTAAACCGAGAGAAGATACGCAGTATTTT. Translating it yields CATLGTGIKPREDTQYF.

In the case of this clonotype: At one end, the junction sequence differs from germline, possibly due to a read error. The chain links TRBV2 to TRBJ2-2, with D hard to call. Germline loops: CDR1 SNHLY, CDR2 FYNNEI. CDR3 length equals 15 residues. CDR3 nucleotide sequence: TGTGCCGGATCAAGTAGTCCCACCAACACCGGGCAGCTGTTTTTT. Amino acid sequence: CAGSSSPTNTGQLFF.

This clonotype was observed many times. The J gene is TRBJ2-5, the V gene TRBV7-9; no firm D call. The CDR3 loop spans 14 amino acids. Trimming removed 3 bases at V and 1 base at J, with 9 bases between. The germline gives CDR1 SEHNR, CDR2 FQNEAQ (reference sequence). The CDR3 sequence: CASSLLGGQETQYF. CDR3 bases: TGTGCCAGCAGCTTGTTAGGCGGCCAAGAGACCCAGTACTTC.

This clonotype has at least ten counts. The rearrangement joins TRBV12-3 or TRBV12-4 to TRBJ2-1; 9 bases fit TRBD1. This CDR3 contains 17 residues. V shed 3 bases, J shed 3 bases, and the junction held 9 bases outside the gene matches. CDR3 bases: TGTGCCAGCAGTTTTAGAGCCCGGGACAGGGACTACAATGAGCAGTTCTTC. The encoded protein is CASSFRARDRDYNEQFF.

The table lists this clonotype with many counts. The chain recombines TRBV4-1 with TRBJ1-4, with D perhaps TRBD1 (5 bases). V shed 4 bases and J shed 0 bases, with 9 bases lying between them. Germline-derived CDR1 and CDR2 are MGHRA and YSYEKL. This CDR3 is 15 amino acids long. The CDR3 here is CASSLDSATNEKLFF. CDR3 sequence (DNA): TGCGCCAGCAGCCTAGACAGTGCAACTAATGAAAAACTGTTTTTT.

V and J are TRBV20-1 and TRBJ2-3; maybe TRBD1 (6 bases). V was clipped by 5 bases and J by 0 bases, with 12 bases between them. The germline CDR1 and CDR2 sequences are DFQATT and SNEGSKA (reference sequence). The CDR3 is 14 residues long. CDR3 sequence (DNA): TGCAGTGCTGACAGGCCCATGAGCACAGATACGCAGTATTTT. It specifies CSADRPMSTDTQYF.

This clonotype has just a few counts. The chain recombines TRBV4-1 with TRBJ2-5; TRBD1 matches at 9 bases. This CDR3 region has 18 residues. The V and J ends lost 4 bases and 4 bases, in that order; junction bases with no gene match: 16. Germline values: CDR1 MGHRA, CDR2 YSYEKL. The DNA of the CDR3 is TGCGCCAGCAGCCGCGGCAATCCCGGGACAGGGTCGGGAGAGACCCAGTACTTC. This sequence encodes CASSRGNPGTGSGETQYF.

Many counts were recorded for this clonotype. The V call is TRBV4-1, the J call TRBJ2-1, with D perhaps given as TRBD1 or TRBD2 (5 bases each). Per germline, CDR1 MGHRA and CDR2 YSYEKL. V dropped 0 bases and J dropped 1 base, with 19 bases sitting between them. This CDR3 has 19 residues. This CDR3 reads CASSQDDLVGRGSYNEQFF. CDR3 coding DNA: TGCGCCAGCAGCCAAGATGACCTGGTGGGGCGAGGGTCCTACAATGAGCAGTTCTTC.

The chain is built from TRBV28 and TRBJ2-3; TRBD1 or TRBD2 may be the D gene (5 bases each). The CDR3 has 15 amino acids. The V end lost 8 bases, the J end lost 1 base, and 16 bases lay between the germline ends. Germline lookup yields CDR1 MDHEN and CDR2 SYDVKM. The chain's CDR3 is CASGDRPARTDTQYF. Written as DNA, the CDR3 is TGTGCCAGCGGGGACCGGCCAGCGCGCACAGATACGCAGTATTTT.

This clonotype was seen at least ten times. The V call is TRBV10-3, the J call TRBJ2-3, with TRBD2 matching 8 bases. Germline-derived CDR1 and CDR2 are ENHRY and SYGVKD. The CDR3 spans 14 residues. V trimming: 6 bases; J trimming: 6 bases; junction bases outside the gene matches: 8. For the CDR3, the DNA is TGTGCCATCAGCGCGGGGGGTCCAAGGGATACGCAGTATTTT. Encoded protein: CAISAGGPRDTQYF.

The gene calls are TRBV5-1 and TRBJ2-7, with 9 positions matching TRBD1. V dropped 0 bases and J dropped 3; count of bases not matched to a gene: 4. CDR1 is SGHRS and CDR2 is YFSETQ in the germline V gene. The CDR3 consists of 15 residues. DNA of the CDR3: TGCGCCAGCAGCTTGGTAGGGACAGGGAGCTACGAGCAGTACTTC. This encodes CASSLVGTGSYEQYF. Supplemented by reference TRBV5-1 and TRBJ2-7, the full variable domain reads KAGVTQTPRYLIKTRGQQVTLSCSPISGHRSVSWYQQTPGQGLQFLFEYFSETQRNKGNFPGRFSGRQFSNSRSEMNVSTLELGDSALYLCASSLVGTGSYEQYFGPGTRLTVT.

The chain uses TRBV3-1 and TRBJ2-3, with 9 bases that match TRBD1. This CDR3 is 18 amino acids long. The junction had 18 bases not matched to a gene; V was cut back by 6 bases and J by 5 bases. Per germline, CDR1 LGHDT and CDR2 YNNKEL (reference sequence). The DNA of the CDR3 is TGTGCCAGCAGACCTTATACCGGGACAGGGATCTCTGAAGATACGCAGTATTTT. As protein: CASRPYTGTGISEDTQYF.

The CDR3 coding sequence is TGCAGCGTTGTCTTGTGGCTACAAGAGACCCAGTACTTC. This encodes CSVVLWLQETQYF. The rearrangement uses TRBV29-1 and TRBJ2-5, with D unclear. This CDR3 is built from 13 residues. Trimming took 4 bases from V and 2 from J, leaving 11 bases between them. The germline V gene encodes CDR1 SQVTM and CDR2 ANQGSEA.

This clonotype was detected ten times or more. This chain uses TRBV12-3 or TRBV12-4 with TRBJ1-1, with 7 bases fitting TRBD1. V lost 5 bases to trimming and J lost 1 base; unmatched junction nucleotides: 7. The CDR3 has 15 residues. The CDR3 spells CASSHDREGNTEAFF. DNA of the CDR3: TGTGCCAGCAGTCACGACAGGGAGGGGAACACTGAAGCTTTCTTT.

This clonotype was counted many times. This chain links TRBV7-8 with TRBJ2-1; D remains ambiguous. This CDR3 spans 14 amino acids. Germline assignment: CDR1 SGHVS and CDR2 FQNEAQ. V dropped 7 bases and J dropped 2 bases, with 12 bases sitting between them. The CDR3 DNA is TGTGCCAGCATCGACCCTGGGGCCTACAATGAGCAGTTCTTC. It specifies CASIDPGAYNEQFF.

V and J are TRBV10-3 and TRBJ2-3; the D is unclear. The CDR3 is 11 residues long. Germline CDR1 and CDR2: ENHRY and SYGVKD. Trimming left V 8 bases short and J 5 bases short, with 8 bases between. The CDR3 reads CAIAAGDTQYF. CDR3 nucleotides: TGTGCCATCGCCGCCGGAGATACGCAGTATTTT.